This T cell receptor beta chain came from a study of blood T cell repertoires in COVID-19 (dated by TCRdb to between 2020 and 2021). About the investigation overall: Samples from collaborators originated in the United States, Italy and Spain and spanned both the acute and convalescent phases of COVID-19. A freely available public database, intended as a resource for researchers studying the immune response to SARS-CoV-2, is where the repertoires were released. Nearly every sample came with metadata listing a de-identified subject ID, COVID-19 status, age in years and sex. Where HLA class I and class II types were available, the types were taken from metadata supplied by the sample provider, not from assay-based typing. The material from the prospective study consisted of cDNA or gDNA derived from T cells, B-cell-depleted T cells, or PBMCs. The dataset comprised deeply sampled blood TCRbeta repertoires from subjects exposed to, actively infected with, or recovered from COVID-19. Samples were obtained from the ongoing ImmuneRACE study (first 160 participants) and from 1,200 or so subjects provided by 6 global collaborators.

TCRbeta CDR3 regions were amplified from genomic DNA using the immunoSEQ Assay, a bias-controlled multiplex PCR. Turning to the authors' computational methods: The number of nucleated cells in each sample was estimated by amplification of reference gene primers within the assay. To quantify the absolute abundance of each unique TCRbeta CDR3 rearrangement, sequence reads were collapsed and filtered. For each sample, productive Simpson clonality was calculated by taking the square root of Simpson's diversity index across productive rearrangements. The table was pulled from immuneACCESS by TCRdb, which kept in-frame rearrangements only. Such tables lose some clones; where checked, under half of the loss comes from unresolved V genes, and the rest has no known cause. Clone size and V and J calls were adopted from that table, with D and trimming inferred from the DNA. The sample yields approximately 200,000 clones; 70% to 85% were counted once. Clones ranked in the top ten supply more than 2.5% of the sample.

Participants in the prospective study were aged about 18 to 95 years, lived in 20 to 25 United States geographic areas, and enrolled through a virtual design. Cohort assignment in the prospective study relied on participant-reported clinical history from a screening survey and a study questionnaire. ImmuneRACE Cohort 3 recovered participants were defined by two consecutive negative NP/OP PCR tests, healthcare professional clearance, or symptom resolution. In the prospective study, whole blood, serum and a nasopharyngeal or oropharyngeal swab were collected from each participant by mobile phlebotomists. Additional blood draws and questionnaires over a 2-month period could optionally be provided by prospective study participants. Before DNA extraction, prospective study blood samples were shipped either frozen or at room temperature. CDR1 and CDR2 were assigned from the germline V gene as MDHEN and SYDVKM. Trimming removed 3 bases from V and 4 bases from J; the gene matches leave 10 bases unexplained. Including cysteine and phenylalanine, the CDR3 has 19 amino acids. Only the CDR3 DNA is retained, 57 bases long and in frame from the first base.

Paper-wide results and their limitations: The amount of clinical and demographic metadata varied by source and participant and was provided uncurated.

This clone was seen just once. Which antigen it targets is not known. No clone much larger than this one lies a single base away; base qualities are absent. The chain couples TRBV28 to TRBJ2-2; a stretch of 14 junction bases matches TRBD2. This TCR came from a woman aged 25 to 39 who had recovered from COVID-19. The sample was PBMCs or T cells enriched from blood (not recorded which). The CDR3 loop reads CASSLKGTSGRRSTGELFF. The nucleotides read TGTGCCAGCAGTTTGAAAGGGACTAGCGGGAGACGAAGCACCGGGGAGCTGTTTTTT.